Shown below are 15 T cell receptor beta chains from a single sample sequenced in a study of blood T cell repertoires in COVID-19. Method: immunoSEQ multiplex PCR; TCRdb's copy keeps in-frame clones and lacks some. The data hold some 80,000 clones, with over 70% observed a single time. Sequenced material: peripheral blood. These receptors came from a human donor in a cohort sampled during active COVID-19.

The chain employs TRBV24-1 and TRBJ2-5; the match to TRBD2 covers 9 bases. V lost 9 bases to trimming and J lost 4 bases; unmatched junction nucleotides: 11. The CDR3 is 15 amino acids. CDR1 and CDR2 from the germline V gene are KGHDR and SFDVKD. CDR3 protein: CATPRSGGNRETQYF. The CDR3 nucleotides read TGTGCCACCCCCCGGAGCGGGGGGAATCGAGAGACCCAGTACTTC.

The chain joins TRBV19 to TRBJ1-3; D is uncertain. Germline V gene sequence: CDR1 LNHDA, CDR2 SQIVND (reference sequence). The CDR3 is 12 amino acids. V dropped 2 bases and J dropped 4 bases, with 3 bases sitting between them. CDR3 DNA sequence: TGTGCCAGTAGTATATCGGGAAACACCATATATTTT. The encoded protein is CASSISGNTIYF.

This rearrangement joins TRBV5-6 to TRBJ2-2, with D possibly TRBD2 on 6 matching bases. CDR3 length equals 14 residues. The V gene lost 4 bases and the J gene lost 7 bases, with 14 bases spanning the gap. From germline, CDR1 is SGHDT and CDR2 YYEEEE. The CDR3 protein is CASSGRGRVGELFF. CDR3 coding DNA: TGTGCCAGCAGCGGGCGGGGTCGGGTCGGGGAGCTGTTTTTT.

DNA for the CDR3: TGTGCCAGCAGCCACGGAAGACGGTCCAGGCTTAACTATGGCTACACCTTC. This sequence encodes CASSHGRRSRLNYGYTF. The J gene is TRBJ1-2, the V gene TRBV4-2, with unresolved D. The V end was cut by 3 bases, the J end by 1 base, with 18 bases between. Germline-derived CDR1 and CDR2 are LGHNA and YNFKEQ. The CDR3 has 17 amino acids.

This clone has just one count. This rearrangement joins TRBV5-1 to TRBJ2-7; D perhaps matches TRBD1 (6 bases). Germline CDR1 and CDR2: SGHRS and YFSETQ. The CDR3 runs to 18 residues. The V gene lost 4 bases and the J gene lost 3 bases, with 26 bases spanning the gap. DNA for the CDR3: TGCGCCAGCAGCCTGGGGGCCGTAGGCAGCCGAAGTCTCTACGAGCAGTACTTC. Translating it yields CASSLGAVGSRSLYEQYF.

The chain couples TRBV5-3 to TRBJ1-5; 8 bases align to TRBD1. TRBV5-3 is marked as an open reading frame, function uncertain. Germline trimming cut 5 bases from V and 6 bases from J; bases unmatched to any gene: 10. CDR3 length: 15 amino acids. This CDR3 reads CARSIGQGVVQPQHF. Written as DNA, the CDR3 is TGTGCCAGAAGTATAGGACAGGGAGTAGTTCAGCCCCAGCATTTT.

The chain links TRBV6-5 to TRBJ2-5; possibly TRBD1 for D (6 bases). CDR3 size: 13 residues. With 6 bases removed from V and 3 bases from J, the gap between germline ends came to 11 bases. Germline loops: CDR1 MNHEY, CDR2 SVGAGI. The CDR3 spells CASRQGFEETQYF. Written as DNA, the CDR3 is TGTGCCAGCAGACAGGGTTTTGAAGAGACCCAGTACTTC.

This chain uses TRBV3-1 (or the pseudogene TRBV3-2) with TRBJ1-5; D gene unclear. Germline V lookup: CDR1 LGHDT, CDR2 YNNKEL (reference sequence). With 4 bases removed from V and 2 bases from J, the gap between germline ends came to 12 bases. The CDR3 is made up of 15 amino acids. The CDR3 loop reads CASSPTLKGNQPQHF. The CDR3 nucleotides read TGTGCCAGCAGCCCGACACTCAAGGGCAATCAGCCCCAGCATTTT.

The rearrangement uses TRBV6-5 and TRBJ1-1; 7 nucleotides match TRBD1. The V gene's germline CDR1 is MNHEY and CDR2 SVGAGI. Trimming cost V 2 bases and J 3 bases; bases outside gene matches: 6. The CDR3 is made up of 15 amino acids. In DNA, the CDR3 is TGTGCCAGCAGTTACGAGGACAGGTTTTACACTGAAGCTTTCTTT. Translated, it gives CASSYEDRFYTEAFF.

V usage is TRBV11-1 and J usage is TRBJ2-1; 7 nucleotides match TRBD1. CDR1 is SGHAT, CDR2 FQDESV, per germline (reference sequence). Trimming at V came to 1 base and at J to 7 bases, leaving 7 bases not matched to a gene. The CDR3 extends over 15 amino acids. The CDR3 bases are TGTGCCAGCAGCTTAGACAGGGGCTGGCTTAATGAGCAGTTCTTC. Translating it yields CASSLDRGWLNEQFF.

The chain uses TRBV11-3 and TRBJ1-5; TRBD1 might be the D (6 bases). Germline CDR1 SGHNT, CDR2 YENEEA. The CDR3 is 16 residues long. Deletions cut 3 bases from V and 7 bases from J, with 19 bases between. CDR3 residues: CASSLAGVAQGQPQHF. DNA for the CDR3: TGTGCCAGCAGCTTGGCAGGGGTGGCCCAAGGGCAGCCCCAGCATTTT.

The V and J genes are TRBV4-1 and TRBJ2-1, with 10 bases that match TRBD2. Germline V CDR1 and CDR2: MGHRA, YSYEKL. The length of the CDR3 is 18 residues. J gave up 2 bases and V 0 bases, and 7 bases lay outside the gene matches. The CDR3 loop reads CASSQDYLAGVAYNEQFF. The DNA for the CDR3 is TGCGCCAGCAGCCAAGATTACCTAGCGGGAGTTGCCTACAATGAGCAGTTCTTC.

V usage is TRBV29-1 and J usage is TRBJ2-1, with 7 bases identical to TRBD2. The ends lost 1 base at V and 7 bases at J; junction bases unmatched: 7. From germline, CDR1 is SQVTM and CDR2 ANQGSEA. This CDR3 comprises 14 residues. CDR3: CSVEGTSLWNEQFF. In DNA form, the CDR3 reads TGCAGCGTTGAAGGGACTAGTCTGTGGAATGAGCAGTTCTTC.

The rearrangement links TRBV29-1 to TRBJ1-5, with D possibly TRBD1 on 6 matching bases. V dropped 4 bases and J dropped 6 bases, with 16 bases sitting between them. This CDR3 has 14 amino acids. Germline values: CDR1 SQVTM, CDR2 ANQGSEA. CDR3 region: CSVGNRGGGQPQHF. The DNA of the CDR3 is TGCAGCGTTGGTAATCGAGGGGGTGGTCAGCCCCAGCATTTT.

This clone came up a few times. The V gene is TRBV2, the J gene TRBJ2-3; D may be TRBD1 (6 bases). This CDR3 has 14 residues. CDR1 and CDR2 from the germline V gene are SNHLY and FYNNEI. V lost 7 bases, J lost 3 bases, and 14 bases lay in between. CDR3 bases: TGTGCCAGCATACAGGGCCTGGGGACAGATACGCAGTATTTT. Translating it yields CASIQGLGTDTQYF.